This TCR beta chain is from a study of monozygotic twins with inflammatory bowel disease. Study-wide points: Twins with IBD were found to have lower TCRbeta diversity (inverse Simpson) than healthy co-twins. Concordance status among twins (concordant versus discordant) showed no link to repertoire similarity, possibly from limited power.

On this clonotype: Its antigen is unidentified.

Each UMI, carrying a 6-nucleotide sample barcode, came from template switching. Nested PCRs of approximately 16 and 10 cycles, two in total, were run on TCRalpha and TCRbeta cDNA. With the 5' RACE reads reprocessed, TCRdb shows one record per CDR3 protein and no DNA. The sample shows hundreds of thousands of distinct CDR3 sequences, and 2.4% sits with its ten largest clones. The TCR sequence derives from a human donor with ulcerative colitis or Crohn's disease, or a healthy co-twin of an affected twin (not recorded which). Input material: blood.

The CDR3 reads CASSRSPNTGELFF. The chain combines TRBV3-1 with TRBJ2-2. CDR3 size: 14 residues. The germline V gene has CDR1 LGHDT and CDR2 YNNKEL (reference sequence).